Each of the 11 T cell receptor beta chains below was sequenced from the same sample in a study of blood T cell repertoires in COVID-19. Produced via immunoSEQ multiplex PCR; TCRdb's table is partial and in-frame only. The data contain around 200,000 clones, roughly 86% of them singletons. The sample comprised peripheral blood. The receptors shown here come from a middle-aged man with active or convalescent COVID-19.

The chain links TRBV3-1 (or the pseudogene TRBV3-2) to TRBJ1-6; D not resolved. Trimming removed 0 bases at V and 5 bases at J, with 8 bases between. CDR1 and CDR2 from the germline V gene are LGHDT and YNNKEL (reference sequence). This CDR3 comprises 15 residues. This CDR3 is CASSQDHNNNSPLHF. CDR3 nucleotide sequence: TGTGCCAGCAGCCAAGATCACAATAATAATTCACCCCTCCACTTT.

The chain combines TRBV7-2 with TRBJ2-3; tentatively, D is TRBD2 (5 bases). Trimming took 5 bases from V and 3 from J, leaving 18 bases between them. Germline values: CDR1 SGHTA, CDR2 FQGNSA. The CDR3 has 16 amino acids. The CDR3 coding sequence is TGTGCCAGCAGCGCTAGCTCGGGCCTCTGGACAGATACGCAGTATTTT. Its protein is CASSASSGLWTDTQYF. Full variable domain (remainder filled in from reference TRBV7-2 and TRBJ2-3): GAGVSQSPSNKVTEKGKDVELRCDPISGHTALYWYRQSLGQGLEFLIYFQGNSAPDKSGLPSDRFSAERTGGSVSTLTIQRTQQEDSAVYLCASSASSGLWTDTQYFGPGTRLTVL.

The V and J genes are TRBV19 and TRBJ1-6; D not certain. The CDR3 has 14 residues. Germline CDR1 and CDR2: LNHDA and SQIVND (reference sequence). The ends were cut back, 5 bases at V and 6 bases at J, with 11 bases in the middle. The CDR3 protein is CASSGLAVNSPLHF. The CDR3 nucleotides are TGTGCCAGTAGTGGACTTGCTGTTAATTCACCCCTCCACTTT. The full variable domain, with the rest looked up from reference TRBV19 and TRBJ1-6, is DGGITQSPKYLFRKEGQNVTLSCEQNLNHDAMYWYRQDPGQGLRLIYYSQIVNDFQKGDIAEGYSVSREKKESFPLTVTSAQKNPTAFYLCASSGLAVNSPLHFGNGTRLTVT.

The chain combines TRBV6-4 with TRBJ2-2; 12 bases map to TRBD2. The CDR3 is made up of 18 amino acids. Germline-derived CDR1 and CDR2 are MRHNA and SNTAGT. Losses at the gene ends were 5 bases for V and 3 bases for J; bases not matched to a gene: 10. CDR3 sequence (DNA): TGTGCCAGCAGTCCTTCTAGCGGGGGGGTTTTTTACACCGGGGAGCTGTTTTTT. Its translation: CASSPSSGGVFYTGELFF.

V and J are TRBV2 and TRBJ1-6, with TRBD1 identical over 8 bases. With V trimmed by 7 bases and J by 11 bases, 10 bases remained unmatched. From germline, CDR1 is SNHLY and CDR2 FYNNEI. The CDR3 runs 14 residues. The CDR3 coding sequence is TGTGCCAGCACCAGGGGGCTACTAGGGACACCCCTCCACTTT. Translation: CASTRGLLGTPLHF. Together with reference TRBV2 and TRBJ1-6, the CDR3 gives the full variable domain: EPEVTQTPSHQVTQMGQEVILRCVPISNHLYFYWYRQILGQKVEFLVSFYNNEISEKSEIFDDQFSVERPDGSNFTLKIRSTKLEDSAMYFCASTRGLLGTPLHFGNGTRLTVT.

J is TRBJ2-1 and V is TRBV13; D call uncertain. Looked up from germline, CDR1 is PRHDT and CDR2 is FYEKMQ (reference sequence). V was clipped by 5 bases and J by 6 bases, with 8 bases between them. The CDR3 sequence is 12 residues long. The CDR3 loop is CASSPLRNEQFF. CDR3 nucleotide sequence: TGTGCCAGCAGCCCCCTCCGCAATGAGCAGTTCTTC.

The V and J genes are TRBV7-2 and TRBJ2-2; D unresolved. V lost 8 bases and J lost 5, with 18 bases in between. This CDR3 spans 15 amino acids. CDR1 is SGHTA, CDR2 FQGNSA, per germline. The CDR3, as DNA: TGTGCCAGCTCCCTGTCCCCAGCGTGGACCGGGGAGCTGTTTTTT. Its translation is CASSLSPAWTGELFF. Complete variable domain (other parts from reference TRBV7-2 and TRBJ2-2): GAGVSQSPSNKVTEKGKDVELRCDPISGHTALYWYRQSLGQGLEFLIYFQGNSAPDKSGLPSDRFSAERTGGSVSTLTIQRTQQEDSAVYLCASSLSPAWTGELFFGEGSRLTVL.

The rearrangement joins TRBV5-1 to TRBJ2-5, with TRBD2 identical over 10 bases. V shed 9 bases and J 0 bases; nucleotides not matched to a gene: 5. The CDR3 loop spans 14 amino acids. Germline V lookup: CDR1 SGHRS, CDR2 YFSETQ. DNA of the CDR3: TGCGCCACCACAGCGGGGGGGTACCAAGAGACCCAGTACTTC. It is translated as CATTAGGYQETQYF.

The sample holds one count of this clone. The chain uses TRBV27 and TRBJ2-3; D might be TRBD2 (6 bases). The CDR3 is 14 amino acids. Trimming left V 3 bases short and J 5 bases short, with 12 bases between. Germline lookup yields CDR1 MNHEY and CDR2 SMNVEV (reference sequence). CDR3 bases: TGTGCCAGCAGTTTGGTGGGGGAGGTAGATACGCAGTATTTT. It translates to CASSLVGEVDTQYF.

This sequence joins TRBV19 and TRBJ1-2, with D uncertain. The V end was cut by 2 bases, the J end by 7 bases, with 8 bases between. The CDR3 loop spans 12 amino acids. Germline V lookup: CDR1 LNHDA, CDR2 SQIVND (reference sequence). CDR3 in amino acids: CASSIIGVGYTF. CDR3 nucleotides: TGTGCCAGTAGTATAATTGGAGTTGGCTACACCTTC. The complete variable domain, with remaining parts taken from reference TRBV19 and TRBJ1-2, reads DGGITQSPKYLFRKEGQNVTLSCEQNLNHDAMYWYRQDPGQGLRLIYYSQIVNDFQKGDIAEGYSVSREKKESFPLTVTSAQKNPTAFYLCASSIIGVGYTFGSGTRLTVV.

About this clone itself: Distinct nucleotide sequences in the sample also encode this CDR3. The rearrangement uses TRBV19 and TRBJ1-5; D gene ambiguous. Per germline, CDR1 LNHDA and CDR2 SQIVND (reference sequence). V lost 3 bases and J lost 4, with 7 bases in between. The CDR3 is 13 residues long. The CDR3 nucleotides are TGTGCCAGTAGTATGTCTGTTAATCAGCCCCAGCATTTT. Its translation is CASSMSVNQPQHF.